This passage covers 24 T cell receptor beta chains from one sample sequenced in a study of T cells expressing NK-cell markers (TCRdb year 2020). The library relied on 5' RACE. Sequencer: Illumina HiSeq 2000. TCRdb reprocessed the reads, and each CDR3 protein sequence is entered once, without DNA. This specimen's table enumerates about 460,000 distinct CDR3 sequences. The ten largest clones add up to almost 1.5% of the sample. Input material: blood T cells: a sorted CD56 or NKG2C T cell subset, CD4+ or CD8+ T cells, or bulk PBMC T cells (not recorded which). Receptor source: a woman aged 45-59 years in good health. Donor details come from another sample of the same person, matched by shared clones.

The chain joins TRBV6-1 to TRBJ2-2; TCRdb picks TRBD1, but there is no DNA to check that call. Germline CDR1 is MNHNS and CDR2 is SASEGT. CDR3 size: 15 residues. The CDR3 sequence: CASRRAGQAQGELFF.

This chain connects TRBV7-2 to TRBJ1-1; as DNA is missing, the TRBD1 call by TCRdb cannot be tested. The CDR3 is made up of 14 amino acids. CDR1 and CDR2 from the germline V gene are SGHTA and FQGNSA. The CDR3 is CASSLYRTGLEAFF.

The chain recombines TRBV7-9 with TRBJ2-1; TCRdb proposes TRBD2, but this gene call is untestable without DNA. This CDR3 contains 16 residues. The germline CDR1 and CDR2 sequences are SEHNR and FQNEAQ (reference sequence). The CDR3 loop reads CASTGASGSSYNEQFF.

The genes are TRBV12-3 or TRBV12-4 and TRBJ1-1; the D call from TCRdb, TRBD1, cannot be confirmed without DNA. This CDR3 contains 15 residues. The CDR3 loop reads CASSLGDRVFTEAFF.

The chain uses TRBV4-1 and TRBJ2-1; TCRdb calls TRBD1, which cannot be checked without DNA. The CDR3 is made up of 16 amino acids. In germline, CDR1 is MGHRA, CDR2 YSYEKL. The CDR3 sequence: CASSQGDARRSNEQFF.

The chain employs TRBV5-1 and TRBJ1-2; TCRdb's D gene call, TRBD1, goes unchecked for lack of DNA. The CDR3 loop spans 14 amino acids. The germline gives CDR1 SGHRS, CDR2 YFSETQ. CDR3 sequence reads: CASSLTAGFGGYTF.

This chain joins TRBV28 and TRBJ2-1; TCRdb lists TRBD2, though no DNA is available to test this call. Germline CDR1 reads MDHEN; CDR2 reads SYDVKM. The length of the CDR3 is 16 residues. CDR3 in amino acids: CASSLKGNTGRERKFF.

The genes are TRBV3-1 and TRBJ1-1; TCRdb's D call, TRBD1, is unchecked because there is no DNA. The germline V gene has CDR1 LGHDT and CDR2 YNNKEL (reference sequence). There are 13 residues in the CDR3. The CDR3 sequence is CASSHPGASEAFF.

The chain couples TRBV5-1 to TRBJ2-7; TCRdb's assignment of TRBD1 cannot be checked, as there is no DNA. This CDR3 has 16 amino acids. Germline-derived CDR1 and CDR2 are SGHRS and YFSETQ. CDR3 residues: CASSLAAPSRPYEQYF. The full variable domain, rest sourced from reference TRBV5-1 and TRBJ2-7, is KAGVTQTPRYLIKTRGQQVTLSCSPISGHRSVSWYQQTPGQGLQFLFEYFSETQRNKGNFPGRFSGRQFSNSRSEMNVSTLELGDSALYLCASSLAAPSRPYEQYFGPGTRLTVT.

The chain recombines TRBV28 with TRBJ1-4. CDR3 length: 13 residues. Germline CDR1 reads MDHEN; CDR2 reads SYDVKM. CDR3 sequence: CASSFGVLQKLFF.

The genes are TRBV19 and TRBJ1-4; TCRdb names TRBD1, which stays unverified in the absence of DNA. Per the germline V gene, CDR1 is LNHDA and CDR2 is SQIVND (reference sequence). This CDR3 is 13 amino acids long. The CDR3 loop reads CASRDRSAENCFF. The whole variable domain, filled in from reference TRBV19 and TRBJ1-4, reads DGGITQSPKYLFRKEGQNVTLSCEQNLNHDAMYWYRQDPGQGLRLIYYSQIVNDFQKGDIAEGYSVSREKKESFPLTVTSAQKNPTAFYLCASRDRSAENCFFGSGTQLSVL.

The V call is TRBV29-1, the J call TRBJ1-3; the D gene TCRdb calls, TRBD1, cannot be checked with no DNA. This CDR3 spans 14 amino acids. Per germline, CDR1 SQVTM and CDR2 ANQGSEA. CDR3 amino acids: CSVGGTGSGNTIYF.

V usage is TRBV10-2 and J usage is TRBJ2-1; without DNA, the TCRdb call of TRBD2 cannot be checked. CDR3 size: 13 residues. Germline values: CDR1 WSHSY, CDR2 SAAADI. The CDR3 region is CASRGGSGNKQFF.

V usage is TRBV7-9 and J usage is TRBJ1-1; lacking DNA, the TRBD1 call made by TCRdb goes unchecked. The germline V gene has CDR1 SEHNR and CDR2 FQNEAQ (reference sequence). The CDR3 totals 15 residues. CDR3 loop: CASSLDRAANTEAFF.

The V and J genes are TRBV18 and TRBJ2-3; the TRBD1 assignment by TCRdb is unverifiable without DNA. CDR3 length equals 17 residues. Germline V gene lookup returns CDR1 KGHSH and CDR2 LQKENI. CDR3: CASSPAWGQGITDTQYF.

This rearrangement joins TRBV24-1 to TRBJ2-1; there is no DNA to check the TCRdb D call of TRBD2. Germline lookup yields CDR1 KGHDR and CDR2 SFDVKD. There are 11 residues in the CDR3. CDR3 loop: CAAGEGHEQFF.

The chain couples TRBV11-2 to TRBJ2-2; the D call of TRBD2 rests on TCRdb alone, since no DNA is present to check it. CDR3 length: 17 residues. CDR1 is SGHAT and CDR2 is FQNNGV in the germline V gene. The CDR3 sequence is CASSFQHSSGRTGELFF.

The chain links TRBV10-1 to TRBJ2-5; TCRdb's D call of TRBD1 is untestable without DNA. This CDR3 spans 14 amino acids. Germline CDR1 WNHNN, CDR2 SYGVQD (reference sequence). CDR3 region: CASPRQDSQETQYF.

The V and J genes are TRBV7-9 and TRBJ1-1; TCRdb selects TRBD1, and the lack of DNA leaves this call unchecked. The V gene's germline CDR1 is SEHNR and CDR2 FQNEAQ (reference sequence). CDR3 size: 14 residues. The CDR3 sequence is CASSFLLQTGGAFF.

The chain employs TRBV5-1 and TRBJ2-3. CDR1 and CDR2 (germline): SGHRS, YFSETQ. The CDR3 contains 15 residues. The CDR3: CASSQDPTHTDTQYF.

This chain uses TRBV27 with TRBJ2-1; with no DNA, the TCRdb D assignment of TRBD1 cannot be verified. The germline CDR1 and CDR2 sequences are MNHEY and SMNVEV (reference sequence). The CDR3 covers 16 residues. The CDR3 here is CASSRQGPVGYNEQFF.

The chain has TRBV24-1 and TRBJ2-1; the TCRdb D gene call, TRBD2, has no DNA to confirm it. The CDR3 length is 13 residues. Germline assignment: CDR1 KGHDR and CDR2 SFDVKD. CDR3 in amino acids: CATGTSSYNEQFF.

This chain connects TRBV11-3 to TRBJ2-7; as DNA is missing, the TRBD2 call by TCRdb cannot be tested. Germline-derived CDR1 and CDR2 are SGHNT and YENEEA. The CDR3 spans 17 residues. The CDR3 sequence is CASSLDGTSGRIYEQYF.

The rearrangement joins TRBV6-5 to TRBJ1-5; TCRdb gives TRBD1 as the D gene, but with no DNA this cannot be confirmed. Germline CDR1 is MNHEY and CDR2 is SVGAGI. There are 15 residues in the CDR3. The CDR3: CASNPSGGTGQPQHF.